What follows are 12 T cell receptor beta chains derived from one specimen sequenced in a study of T cell changes during pregnancy in multiple sclerosis. Sequencing used immunoSEQ multiplex PCR; TCRdb keeps in-frame clones, though not all of them. This table has 20,000 to 25,000 clones, more than 85% appearing once. Specimen: CD8+ T cells from peripheral blood mononuclear cells, collected in the first trimester of pregnancy. Source of these receptors: a female donor with multiple sclerosis, enrolled in a pregnancy study.

The chain employs TRBV27 and TRBJ2-7, with D tentatively TRBD1 (5 bases). This CDR3 has 15 amino acids. Deletions cut 6 bases from V and 3 bases from J, with 18 bases between. Per germline, CDR1 MNHEY and CDR2 SMNVEV (reference sequence). CDR3 in amino acids: CASRPEREDSYEQYF. CDR3 nucleotide sequence: TGTGCCAGCAGACCTGAACGCGAAGACAGCTACGAGCAGTACTTC.

Written as DNA, the CDR3 is TGTGCCACCAGGGGAAGGGGCACCGGGGAGCTGTTTTTT. It translates to CATRGRGTGELFF. The V call is TRBV15, the J call TRBJ2-2, with D tentatively TRBD1 (5 bases). The V gene's germline CDR1 is LNHNV and CDR2 YYDKDF (reference sequence). CDR3 length: 13 residues. V gave up 6 bases and J gave up 4 bases, with 9 bases separating them.

This clone was seen only once. V gene TRBV7-2 combines with J gene TRBJ2-5; TRBD2 matches 7 bases. V was pared by 1 base and J by 5 bases, with 7 bases of the junction left unmatched. The germline V gene encodes CDR1 SGHTA and CDR2 FQGNSA. This CDR3 has 15 amino acids. The CDR3 nucleotides read TGTGCCAGCAGCTTAGTGGGCGGGAGCTATGAGACCCAGTACTTC. Translation: CASSLVGGSYETQYF.

The chain joins TRBV25-1 to TRBJ2-1; D is perhaps TRBD2 (6 bases). This CDR3 comprises 18 residues. Trimming removed 3 bases from V and 5 bases from J, with 23 bases in between. Germline V gene sequence: CDR1 MGHDK, CDR2 SYGVNS. CDR3 nucleotides: TGTGCCAGCAGTGATTGGAGTAGCGGCCCCGAGGGGCACAATGAGCAGTTCTTC. Its translation: CASSDWSSGPEGHNEQFF.

This chain's CDR3 is CASSGQGPSYEQYF. The CDR3 nucleotides read TGTGCCAGCAGTGGACAGGGGCCTTCCTACGAGCAGTACTTC. The V call is TRBV2, the J call TRBJ2-7, with TRBD1 matching over 8 bases. The CDR3 length is 14 residues. Trimming cost V 4 bases and J 1 base; bases outside gene matches: 3. Germline V lookup: CDR1 SNHLY, CDR2 FYNNEI. Using reference TRBV2 and TRBJ2-7 for the parts outside the CDR3, the full variable domain is EPEVTQTPSHQVTQMGQEVILRCVPISNHLYFYWYRQILGQKVEFLVSFYNNEISEKSEIFDDQFSVERPDGSNFTLKIRSTKLEDSAMYFCASSGQGPSYEQYFGPGTRLTVT.

The CDR3 region is CASSLGGTGLPQYF. CDR3 DNA sequence: TGTGCCAGCAGCTTAGGAGGGACAGGGTTGCCCCAGTACTTC. The rearrangement joins TRBV5-6 to TRBJ2-5, with 9 bases that match TRBD1. This CDR3 comprises 14 residues. The V gene's germline CDR1 is SGHDT and CDR2 YYEEEE. V lost 2 bases and J lost 9; bases outside the gene matches: 8.

The gene calls are TRBV19 and TRBJ1-1; D call uncertain. The germline V gene encodes CDR1 LNHDA and CDR2 SQIVND (reference sequence). V was cut by 8 bases and J by 2 bases, with 15 bases left in between. The CDR3 has 14 residues. The CDR3 here is CASGDGLPNTEAFF. For the CDR3, the DNA is TGTGCCAGTGGAGACGGCCTACCTAACACTGAAGCTTTCTTT.

The J gene is TRBJ2-1, the V gene TRBV27, with D possibly being TRBD2 (5 bases). In germline, CDR1 is MNHEY, CDR2 SMNVEV (reference sequence). V lost 0 bases and J 4 bases, leaving 7 bases between the germline ends. This CDR3 is 14 amino acids long. As DNA, the CDR3 is TGTGCCAGCAGTTTATCCGGACTTTACAATGAGCAGTTCTTC. Its protein product is CASSLSGLYNEQFF.

This chain joins TRBV27 and TRBJ2-6; tentatively, D is TRBD2 (6 bases). The germline V and J ends were trimmed by 6 bases and 0 bases, with 18 bases remaining between them. Germline V gene lookup returns CDR1 MNHEY and CDR2 SMNVEV (reference sequence). The CDR3 has 18 residues. The CDR3 loop is CASSLSVFGSSGANVLTF. Here the CDR3 DNA reads TGTGCCAGCAGCTTGTCTGTGTTCGGGAGCTCTGGGGCCAACGTCCTGACTTTC. Filled out from reference TRBV27 and TRBJ2-6, the complete variable domain reads EAQVTQNPRYLITVTGKKLTVTCSQNMNHEYMSWYRQDPGLGLRQIYYSMNVEVTDKGDVPEGYKVSRKEKRNFPLILESPSPNQTSLYFCASSLSVFGSSGANVLTFGAGSRLTVL.

The V call is TRBV10-2, the J call TRBJ1-5, with D possibly matching TRBD1 (5 bases). The germline V gene has CDR1 WSHSY and CDR2 SAAADI. V was trimmed by 0 bases and J by 2 bases, leaving 5 bases between them. The length of the CDR3 is 14 residues. The CDR3: CASSESGGNQPQHF. In DNA form, the CDR3 reads TGCGCCAGCAGTGAGTCAGGGGGCAATCAGCCCCAGCATTTT.

V gene TRBV9 combines with J gene TRBJ2-7; TRBD2 aligns across 9 bases. Germline CDR1 reads SGDLS; CDR2 reads YYNGEE. The CDR3 sequence is 15 residues long. J lost 5 bases, V lost 0 bases, and 6 bases had no gene match. The chain's CDR3 is CASSVEIAGVDEQYF. The CDR3 DNA reads as TGTGCCAGCAGCGTAGAGATAGCGGGAGTAGACGAGCAGTACTTC.

The J gene is TRBJ1-1, the V gene TRBV28; D is undetermined. The CDR3 loop spans 14 amino acids. Germline V gene data show CDR1 as MDHEN and CDR2 as SYDVKM. Between the trimmed V and J ends, which lost 7 bases and 2 bases, there was a span of 14 bases. CDR3 sequence reads: CASIEGVKNTEAFF. Here the CDR3 DNA reads TGTGCCAGCATTGAGGGTGTGAAAAACACTGAAGCTTTCTTT.